A selection of T cell receptor beta chains follows, all from one sample in a study of T cell responses to AZD1222 COVID-19 vaccine. Profiled with immunoSEQ multiplex PCR; TCRdb holds only in-frame clones, not every one. The sample consists of approximately 140,000 clones, around 90% of them appearing once. The specimen comprised peripheral blood, sampled on day 0 of AZD1222 vaccination. The receptors stem from an adult in good health. The CDR3 runs from the conserved cysteine through the conserved F or W. D genes are given only for firm matches. Clone size is stated in some rows and not others, as once, few, many or a class when expanded.

J	V	size	D	CDR3	DNA
TRBJ1-2	TRBV2	-	TRBD1	CASRAGQLNYGYTF	TGTGCCAGCAGGGCGGGACAGCTTAACTATGGCTACACCTTC
TRBJ1-2	TRBV11-2	once	-	CASSLGGVDGYTF	TGTGCCAGCAGCTTAGGAGGCGTCGACGGCTACACCTTC
TRBJ2-2	TRBV9	-	-	CASSVGDTGELFF	TGTGCCAGCAGCGTAGGGGACACCGGGGAGCTGTTTTTT
TRBJ1-5	TRBV27	few	-	CRLNETGHNQPQHF	TGTCGCCTGAACGAAACAGGCCACAATCAGCCCCAGCATTTT
TRBJ1-6	TRBV4-2	-	-	CASSQGQLSESPLHF	TGTGCCAGCAGCCAAGGACAGCTATCGGAATCACCCCTCCACTTT
TRBJ2-7	TRBV9	-	TRBD1	CASSVGGTGNEQYF	TGTGCCAGCAGCGTAGGTGGGACAGGGAACGAGCAGTACTTC
TRBJ2-7	TRBV10-3	-	-	CAISEMNSYEQYF	TGTGCCATCAGTGAGATGAACTCCTACGAGCAGTACTTC
TRBJ2-5	TRBV5-4	-	-	CASSLTGSLGEAQYF	TGTGCCAGCAGCTTGACCGGGTCCCTAGGGGAGGCCCAGTACTTC
TRBJ2-2	TRBV11-3	-	-	CASRRDRHTGELFF	TGTGCCAGCAGACGGGACCGACACACCGGGGAGCTGTTTTTT
TRBJ2-3	TRBV24-1	-	-	CATSEARDTQYF	TGTGCCACCAGTGAAGCAAGAGATACGCAGTATTTT
TRBJ2-7	TRBV13	-	-	CASSPPTLPHEQYF	TGTGCCAGCAGCCCCCCTACTCTTCCACACGAGCAGTACTTC
TRBJ2-5	TRBV7-3	-	-	CASSLSGGLQETQYF	TGTGCCAGCAGCTTATCTGGCGGACTTCAAGAGACCCAGTACTTC
TRBJ2-2	TRBV10-3	-	-	CAISESALITGELFF	TGTGCCATCAGTGAGTCAGCCCTAATTACCGGGGAGCTGTTTTTT
TRBJ2-1	TRBV2	-	TRBD2	CASKERESNEQFF	TGTGCCAGCAAGGAGCGGGAATCCAATGAGCAGTTCTTC